Each of the 26 T cell receptor beta chains below was sequenced from the same sample in a study of shared clonotypes between healthy human individuals. Profiled with immunoSEQ multiplex PCR; TCRdb holds only in-frame clones, not every one. The sample yields over a million clones, roughly 96% seen once. Sequenced input: naive CD4+ T cells sorted from blood. Subset specified: CD45RA+ positively selected. These TCRs come from a young man in good health.

The rearrangement uses TRBV5-1 and TRBJ1-1; TRBD1 is a possible D gene (6 bases). The CDR3 loop spans 16 amino acids. In germline, CDR1 is SGHRS, CDR2 YFSETQ. Trimming took off 5 bases at V and 8 bases at J, with 25 bases between the two ends. The CDR3 here is CASSFNTGTGRGEAFF. CDR3 in DNA: TGCGCCAGCAGTTTTAACACAGGGACTGGTCGGGGCGAAGCTTTCTTT.

This chain joins TRBV6-1 and TRBJ2-3; no clear D. V was clipped by 6 bases and J by 4 bases, with 8 bases between them. The CDR3 sequence is 12 residues long. Germline V gene data show CDR1 as MNHNS and CDR2 as SASEGT. The CDR3 is CASRSLSDTQYF. CDR3 DNA sequence: TGTGCCAGCAGATCCCTCTCAGATACGCAGTATTTT.

V usage is TRBV6-1 and J usage is TRBJ2-2; D possibly corresponds to TRBD2 (6 bases). Germline V gene data show CDR1 as MNHNS and CDR2 as SASEGT. The CDR3 runs to 15 residues. V was cut by 6 bases and J by 0 bases, with 11 bases left in between. The CDR3 bases are TGTGCCAGCAGCCTTTGGGGGGCGAACACCGGGGAGCTGTTTTTT. It specifies CASSLWGANTGELFF.

This clone has only one observation. The V and J genes are TRBV10-2 and TRBJ2-7, with TRBD2 matching 10 bases. The CDR3 runs to 21 residues. The ends lost 0 bases at V and 0 bases at J; junction bases unmatched: 17. The V gene's germline CDR1 is WSHSY and CDR2 SAAADI. DNA for the CDR3: TGCGCCAGCAGTGAGTCACGAGGGTGGGCTGAGACTAGCGGGCTCTCCTACGAGCAGTACTTC. This translates into CASSESRGWAETSGLSYEQYF.

The V gene is TRBV15, the J gene TRBJ2-1; D unclear. V dropped 1 base and J dropped 3 bases, with 13 bases sitting between them. CDR1 and CDR2 (germline): LNHNV, YYDKDF (reference sequence). This CDR3 contains 16 residues. DNA for the CDR3: TGTGCCACCAGCAGAGTGGATAGAGCGTACTACAATGAGCAGTTCTTC. Its translation: CATSRVDRAYYNEQFF.

The chain recombines TRBV30 with TRBJ2-5; D unclear. The CDR3 length is 14 residues. Trimming removed 4 bases at V and 2 bases at J, with 14 bases between. Germline V gene data show CDR1 as GTSNPN and CDR2 as SVGIG (reference sequence). The CDR3 reads CAWNGQILQETQYF. CDR3 sequence (DNA): TGTGCCTGGAATGGTCAAATATTACAAGAGACCCAGTACTTC.

Regarding this clone: Other DNA sequences in the same sample also yield this CDR3. The chain couples TRBV18 to TRBJ2-5; D may be TRBD1 or TRBD2 (5 bases each). V was cut by 3 bases and J by 2 bases, with 7 bases left in between. This CDR3 has 13 residues. Germline V gene data show CDR1 as KGHSH and CDR2 as LQKENI. DNA for the CDR3: TGTGCCAGCTCACCCGGGGCACAAGAGACCCAGTACTTC. Translating gives CASSPGAQETQYF. Using reference TRBV18 and TRBJ2-5 for the parts outside the CDR3, the full variable domain is NAGVMQNPRHLVRRRGQEARLRCSPMKGHSHVYWYRQLPEEGLKFMVYLQKENIIDESGMPKERFSAEFPKEGPSILRIQQVVRGDSAAYFCASSPGAQETQYFGPGTRLLVL.

CDR3 bases: TGCGCCAGCAGACACCCTGGGGGAAATGAAAAACTGTTTTTT. Amino acids: CASRHPGGNEKLFF. This rearrangement joins TRBV4-1 to TRBJ1-4, with D possibly being TRBD1 (5 bases). This CDR3 has 14 amino acids. Germline-derived CDR1 and CDR2 are MGHRA and YSYEKL. Deletions cut 6 bases from V and 5 bases from J, with 13 bases between.

This chain connects TRBV27 to TRBJ1-5; D remains ambiguous. The CDR3 contains 15 residues. From germline, CDR1 is MNHEY and CDR2 SMNVEV (reference sequence). Trimming took 6 bases from V and 1 from J, leaving 13 bases between them. CDR3 sequence: CASSKRGRSNQPQHF. DNA for the CDR3: TGTGCCAGCAGCAAACGAGGCCGGAGCAATCAGCCCCAGCATTTT.

CDR3 protein: CASSLGTSGSGADTQYF. The CDR3 bases are TGTGCCAGCAGCTTAGGGACTAGCGGGAGTGGCGCAGATACGCAGTATTTT. V gene TRBV7-6 combines with J gene TRBJ2-3; 13 bases align to TRBD2. Looked up from germline, CDR1 is SGHVS and CDR2 is FNYEAQ. J gave up 4 bases and V 1 base, and 5 bases lay outside the gene matches. The CDR3 has 17 amino acids.

The chain uses TRBV28 and TRBJ2-7; D is unclear. The germline V gene has CDR1 MDHEN and CDR2 SYDVKM. This CDR3 spans 15 amino acids. V lost 6 bases and J 0 bases, leaving 15 bases between the germline ends. The CDR3 region is CASSPDGRSSYEQYF. In DNA, the CDR3 is TGTGCCAGCAGCCCGGACGGAAGGAGCTCCTACGAGCAGTACTTC. The whole variable domain, filled in from reference TRBV28 and TRBJ2-7, reads DVKVTQSSRYLVKRTGEKVFLECVQDMDHENMFWYRQDPGLGLRLIYFSYDVKMKEKGDIPEGYSVSREKKERFSLILESASTNQTSMYLCASSPDGRSSYEQYFGPGTRLTVT.

J is TRBJ2-1 and V is TRBV9; D gene unclear. The CDR3 consists of 14 residues. The V end lost 2 bases, the J end lost 6 bases, and 12 bases lay between the germline ends. In germline, CDR1 is SGDLS, CDR2 YYNGEE. Here the CDR3 DNA reads TGTGCCAGCAGCGTCTGGGGAATGGGCAATGAGCAGTTCTTC. Its translation is CASSVWGMGNEQFF.

The V and J genes are TRBV7-9 and TRBJ2-3; TRBD1 or TRBD2 may be the D gene (6 bases each). The CDR3 spans 14 residues. Looked up from germline, CDR1 is SEHNR and CDR2 is FQNEAQ (reference sequence). The V end was cut by 5 bases, the J end by 6 bases, with 15 bases between. The DNA for the CDR3 is TGTGCCAGCAGCCGCGGAGGGGGATACGATACGCAGTATTTT. Amino acids: CASSRGGGYDTQYF.

The chain employs TRBV2 and TRBJ2-4; TRBD1 might be the D (6 bases). Trimming left V 8 bases short and J 7 bases short, with 18 bases between. In germline, CDR1 is SNHLY, CDR2 FYNNEI. The CDR3 covers 14 residues. This CDR3 is CASRWDTNPNIQYF. CDR3 coding DNA: TGTGCCAGCCGCTGGGACACAAACCCTAACATTCAGTACTTC.

The genes are TRBV1 and TRBJ1-5; TRBD1, the table's D call, was not compared with the DNA. TRBV1 is marked as a pseudogene. This CDR3 is 15 amino acids long. CDR3 sequence (DNA): TGCACCAGCGGGTACAGGGATTATCCTGATCAGCCCCAGCATTTT. It translates to CTSGYRDYPDQPQHF.

The chain is built from TRBV4-2 and TRBJ2-3, with D perhaps given as TRBD1 or TRBD2 (5 bases each). Germline CDR1 LGHNA, CDR2 YNFKEQ. Trimming shortened V by 2 bases and J by 3 bases, and 15 bases separated the two germline ends. The CDR3 loop spans 16 amino acids. The CDR3 DNA sequence: TGTGCCAGCAGCCAATCACGAGGGGTTAGGACAGATACGCAGTATTTT. Protein sequence: CASSQSRGVRTDTQYF.

CDR3 nucleotide sequence: TGTGCCAGTAGTATTTCCAAGGGGTTATCGCCCTACGAGCAGTACTTC. Its protein product is CASSISKGLSPYEQYF. This chain uses TRBV19 with TRBJ2-7, with D possibly TRBD1 on 5 matching bases. This CDR3 contains 16 residues. V dropped 3 bases and J dropped 2 bases, with 17 bases sitting between them. Germline V gives CDR1 LNHDA, CDR2 SQIVND (reference sequence).

Worth noting for this clone: At one of its ends the junction is not consistent with the germline gene, which may arise from a read error. This chain joins TRBV6-5 and TRBJ2-7; weak D call: TRBD2 (8 bases). The CDR3 consists of 10 residues. From germline, CDR1 is MNHEY and CDR2 SVGAGI. The CDR3 sequence: CASSEAGDSF. The CDR3 DNA is TGTGCCAGCAGTGAAGCGGGGGACAGCTTC.

The chain recombines TRBV19 with TRBJ1-1, with D hard to call. V lost 7 bases and J lost 0, with 9 bases in between. The CDR3 is 13 residues long. Germline V gives CDR1 LNHDA, CDR2 SQIVND (reference sequence). CDR3 in DNA: TGTGCCAGTATAGCGGTTATGAACACTGAAGCTTTCTTT. It translates to CASIAVMNTEAFF.

The chain carries TRBV4-1 and TRBJ2-7, with 13 bases that match TRBD2. The V gene end was trimmed by 5 bases and the J gene end by 2 bases; junction bases not matched to a gene: 3. CDR3 length: 15 amino acids. Germline V gene sequence: CDR1 MGHRA, CDR2 YSYEKL. The CDR3 DNA reads as TGCGCCAGCAGCAAAACTAGCGGGAGGGCCTACGAGCAGTACTTC. The encoded protein is CASSKTSGRAYEQYF.

To note about this clone: In the same sample, other DNA sequences code for this CDR3. V and J are TRBV9 and TRBJ2-1; TRBD2 matches 12 bases. Germline-derived CDR1 and CDR2 are SGDLS and YYNGEE. There are 16 residues in the CDR3. J gave up 3 bases and V 2 bases, and 3 bases lay outside the gene matches. CDR3 loop: CASSVLAGGLYNEQFF. CDR3 DNA sequence: TGTGCCAGCAGCGTCCTAGCGGGAGGGCTCTACAATGAGCAGTTCTTC.

The gene calls are TRBV7-9 and TRBJ2-7, with TRBD1 as a possible D gene (5 bases). The CDR3 extends over 15 amino acids. Germline CDR1 reads SEHNR; CDR2 reads FQNEAQ (reference sequence). Trimming took off 5 bases at V and 1 base at J, with 15 bases between the two ends. The CDR3 is CASSLRQGWSYEQYF. The DNA of the CDR3 is TGTGCCAGCAGCCTCCGGCAGGGATGGTCCTACGAGCAGTACTTC.

The chain recombines TRBV28 with TRBJ2-7; D gene ambiguous. Per the germline V gene, CDR1 is MDHEN and CDR2 is SYDVKM. V was trimmed by 4 bases and J by 2 bases, leaving 9 bases between them. This CDR3 comprises 13 residues. Here the CDR3 reads CASSSSATYEQYF. CDR3 DNA sequence: TGTGCCAGCAGTTCTTCAGCCACCTACGAGCAGTACTTC.

This clone appeared a single time. The V gene is TRBV28, the J gene TRBJ2-1, with 7 bases identical to TRBD2. The CDR3 length is 15 residues. Losses at the gene ends were 3 bases for V and 6 bases for J; bases not matched to a gene: 8. The V gene's germline CDR1 is MDHEN and CDR2 SYDVKM. CDR3 DNA: TGTGCCAGCAGTTTTCTAGGGCGGGAGTTCAATGAGCAGTTCTTC. Translation gives CASSFLGREFNEQFF.

The chain joins TRBV6-4 to TRBJ1-1; tentative D call: TRBD1 (6 bases). The CDR3 has 13 residues. The V and J ends lost 6 bases and 7 bases respectively, with 15 bases between them. Germline CDR1 is MRHNA and CDR2 is SNTAGT. CDR3 sequence reads: CASSGQPGGEAFF. In DNA, the CDR3 is TGTGCCAGCAGCGGACAGCCCGGAGGTGAAGCTTTCTTT.

This clone was seen just once. The chain joins TRBV29-1 to TRBJ2-2, with 7 bases fitting TRBD1. V was pared by 6 bases and J by 4 bases, with 8 bases of the junction left unmatched. This CDR3 is 14 amino acids long. In germline, CDR1 is SQVTM, CDR2 ANQGSEA. The CDR3 spells CSVARQGGTGELFF. In nucleotides, the CDR3 is TGCAGCGTGGCCCGACAGGGTGGCACCGGGGAGCTGTTTTTT.